These 29 T cell receptor beta chains were all obtained from the same sample, sequenced in a study of neurological immune-mediated disorders. TCRdb recomputed calls from the 5' RACE reads with MiXCR, one row per CDR3 protein. The profile covers roughly 39,000 distinct CDR3 sequences, with approximately 4.4% appearing a single time and roughly 9% taken by the ten largest. The specimen was CD4+ T cells from blood. All receptors come from a man between 18 and 35 years old in good health.

This clonotype was picked up many times. This chain links TRBV20-1 with TRBJ2-3; maybe TRBD2 (6 bases). Trimming pared 4 bases from V and 8 bases from J, leaving 19 bases between. Germline-derived CDR1 and CDR2 are DFQATT and SNEGSKA (reference sequence). CDR3 length equals 14 residues. DNA of the CDR3: TGCAGTGCTAATGGACTAAACAGGTTTGGTACGCAGTATTTT. It yields the protein CSANGLNRFGTQYF.

This clonotype came up many times. V usage is TRBV5-1 and J usage is TRBJ2-7; 8 bases agree with TRBD1. The CDR3 is 13 residues long. Per germline, CDR1 SGHRS and CDR2 YFSETQ. The ends lost 4 bases at V and 4 bases at J; junction bases unmatched: 4. CDR3 sequence reads: CASSRTGSYEQYF. In DNA form, the CDR3 reads TGCGCCAGCAGCCGGACAGGGTCGTACGAGCAGTACTTC.

In this sample, this clonotype turned up many times. The gene calls are TRBV20-1 and TRBJ2-5; tentative D call: TRBD1 (5 bases). This CDR3 contains 14 residues. Germline values: CDR1 DFQATT, CDR2 SNEGSKA (reference sequence). V lost 0 bases and J lost 1, with 9 bases in between. The CDR3 here is CSARDSRVQETQYF. CDR3 nucleotides: TGCAGTGCTAGAGACAGCAGGGTCCAAGAGACCCAGTACTTC.

This clonotype was seen repeatedly, ten times or more. V usage is TRBV20-1 and J usage is TRBJ2-5; 9 bases match TRBD1. The CDR3 is made up of 14 amino acids. J gave up 3 bases and V 4 bases, and 6 bases lay outside the gene matches. The germline V gene encodes CDR1 DFQATT and CDR2 SNEGSKA (reference sequence). The CDR3 coding sequence is TGCAGTGCTACCGGGGGGACAGGGAAAGAGACCCAGTACTTC. Translating gives CSATGGTGKETQYF.

This clonotype came up many times. The gene calls are TRBV5-5 and TRBJ2-2, with 8 bases fitting TRBD1. The CDR3 consists of 16 residues. The germline V gene has CDR1 SGHKS and CDR2 YYEKEE (reference sequence). V lost 0 bases to trimming and J lost 4 bases; unmatched junction nucleotides: 5. CDR3 nucleotide sequence: TGTGCCAGCAGCTTGGATTGGACAGGGCGCACCGGGGAGCTGTTTTTT. It encodes CASSLDWTGRTGELFF. The full variable domain, rest sourced from reference TRBV5-5 and TRBJ2-2, is DAGVTQSPTHLIKTRGQQVTLRCSPISGHKSVSWYQQVLGQGPQFIFQYYEKEERGRGNFPDRFSARQFPNYSSELNVNALLLGDSALYLCASSLDWTGRTGELFFGEGSRLTVL.

The chain links TRBV7-9 to TRBJ1-6; 11 positions agree with TRBD1. CDR3 length: 14 amino acids. Unmatched junction bases numbered 2, after V lost 4 bases and J lost 9 bases. From germline, CDR1 is SEHNR and CDR2 FQNEAQ (reference sequence). CDR3 DNA sequence: TGTGCCAGCAGCTCGGGACAGGGGGGTTCACCCCTCCACTTT. This codes for CASSSGQGGSPLHF. The complete variable domain, with remaining parts taken from reference TRBV7-9 and TRBJ1-6, reads DTGVSQNPRHKITKRGQNVTFRCDPISEHNRLYWYRQTLGQGPEFLTYFQNEAQLEKSRLLSDRFSAERPKGSFSTLEIQRTEQGDSAMYLCASSSGQGGSPLHFGNGTRLTVT.

This clonotype showed up many times. The chain joins TRBV5-1 to TRBJ2-5, with 9 bases aligning to TRBD2. The CDR3 spans 15 residues. With 4 bases clipped from V and 0 bases from J, the junction kept 4 bases outside the gene matches. Germline CDR1 and CDR2: SGHRS and YFSETQ. CDR3 bases: TGCGCCAGCAGCGTGGTAGCGGGGGACCAAGAGACCCAGTACTTC. It codes for CASSVVAGDQETQYF.

This clonotype came up many times. The chain carries TRBV5-1 and TRBJ2-1; D might be TRBD2 (6 bases). The CDR3 consists of 16 residues. Trimming took off 0 bases at V and 9 bases at J, with 19 bases between the two ends. In germline, CDR1 is SGHRS, CDR2 YFSETQ. The DNA for the CDR3 is TGCGCCAGCAGCTTGGATACGGCGGGGACTCCCGGTGAGCAGTTCTTC. Protein product: CASSLDTAGTPGEQFF.

This clonotype was counted ten times or more. This chain links TRBV20-1 with TRBJ1-2; TRBD1 might be the D (6 bases). The CDR3 is made up of 14 amino acids. Trimming cost V 4 bases and J 3 bases, with 15 bases left between them. Germline V CDR1 and CDR2: DFQATT, SNEGSKA (reference sequence). The CDR3 is CSATQGSEDYGYTF. CDR3 bases: TGCAGTGCTACTCAGGGGTCTGAGGACTATGGCTACACCTTC.

In this sample, this clonotype turned up many times. The chain links TRBV9 to TRBJ2-3; D remains unclear. Germline-derived CDR1 and CDR2 are SGDLS and YYNGEE. V was pared by 3 bases and J by 0 bases, with 8 bases between. The CDR3 runs to 14 residues. CDR3 sequence reads: CASSEHASTDTQYF. The CDR3 region has the DNA TGTGCCAGCAGCGAACACGCTAGCACAGATACGCAGTATTTT.

This clonotype was seen many times. The chain uses TRBV5-1 and TRBJ2-7; D unresolved. Germline CDR1 is SGHRS and CDR2 is YFSETQ. Trimming shortened V by 0 bases and J by 2 bases, and 9 bases separated the two germline ends. This CDR3 comprises 14 residues. CDR3 loop: CASSLGHPPYEQYF. DNA of the CDR3: TGCGCCAGCAGCTTGGGACACCCCCCCTACGAGCAGTACTTC.

This clonotype was counted ten times or more. The V and J genes are TRBV12-3 or TRBV12-4 and TRBJ1-1; perhaps TRBD1 as D (6 bases). V was cut by 6 bases and J by 7 bases, with 15 bases left in between. The CDR3 is 13 amino acids. Here the CDR3 reads CASRPQQGGEAFF. The CDR3 region has the DNA TGTGCCAGCAGGCCCCAACAGGGAGGTGAAGCTTTCTTT.

This clonotype was recorded at least ten times. J is TRBJ1-5 and V is TRBV2; D not resolved. V was shortened by 7 bases and J by 2 bases, with 12 bases between the two germline ends. The CDR3 has 14 residues. Germline CDR1 is SNHLY and CDR2 is FYNNEI. Written as DNA, the CDR3 is TGTGCCAGCAATAGCAGGAGGGGCAATCAGCCCCAGCATTTT. Protein: CASNSRRGNQPQHF.

The rearrangement joins TRBV5-1 to TRBJ2-7, with TRBD2 matching 13 bases. The CDR3 spans 16 residues. J gave up 3 bases and V 4 bases, and 7 bases lay outside the gene matches. Germline loops: CDR1 SGHRS, CDR2 YFSETQ. CDR3 amino acids: CASSRSGTSGDYEQYF. CDR3 nucleotides: TGCGCCAGCAGCCGATCCGGGACTAGCGGGGACTACGAGCAGTACTTC.

This clonotype was seen just once. The DNA for the CDR3 is TGCGCCAGCAGCTTGAGCCAGGGAGAGCATGAGCAGTTCTTC. Amino acid sequence: CASSLSQGEHEQFF. The gene calls are TRBV5-1 and TRBJ2-1; D is possibly TRBD1 or TRBD2 (5 bases each). The CDR3 spans 14 residues. Germline CDR1 reads SGHRS; CDR2 reads YFSETQ. Trimming pared 1 base from V and 8 bases from J, leaving 13 bases between.

In this sample, this clonotype turned up many times. The genes are TRBV20-1 and TRBJ1-4, with 7 bases matching TRBD1. The CDR3 runs 14 residues. Germline V lookup: CDR1 DFQATT, CDR2 SNEGSKA (reference sequence). Trimming at V came to 7 bases and at J to 0 bases, leaving 5 bases not matched to a gene. The CDR3 region is CSGTGAATNEKLFF. In DNA form, the CDR3 reads TGCAGTGGGACAGGCGCTGCAACTAATGAAAAACTGTTTTTT.

There are many counts of this clonotype. The CDR3 DNA sequence: TGCGCCAGCAGCCCGGGGGGTCCTAGCACAGATACGCAGTATTTT. This codes for CASSPGGPSTDTQYF. The chain has TRBV5-1 and TRBJ2-3; 7 bases are shared with TRBD2. This CDR3 is 15 amino acids long. V was clipped by 4 bases and J by 0 bases; unmatched bases: 5. CDR1 is SGHRS and CDR2 is YFSETQ in the germline V gene.

This clonotype was recorded at least ten times. The genes are TRBV3-1 and TRBJ2-7; 10 nucleotides agree with TRBD1. After removal of 5 bases from V and 11 bases from J, the junction contained 12 bases not matched to a gene. The length of the CDR3 is 14 residues. Germline V gene sequence: CDR1 LGHDT, CDR2 YNNKEL (reference sequence). The CDR3 protein is CASSEGQGRTGEYF. The CDR3, as DNA: TGTGCCAGCAGCGAGGGACAGGGGCGGACTGGGGAGTACTTC.

This clonotype came up many times. The chain has TRBV6-5 and TRBJ2-2; tentatively, D is TRBD1 or TRBD2 (5 bases each). Germline assignment: CDR1 MNHEY and CDR2 SVGAGI. This CDR3 contains 14 residues. V dropped 0 bases and J dropped 6 bases, with 8 bases sitting between them. In DNA, the CDR3 is TGTGCCAGCAGTTACTCGGGGGTAGCCGGGGAGCTGTTTTTT. Its protein product is CASSYSGVAGELFF.

This clonotype was seen at least ten times. The V and J genes are TRBV24-1 and TRBJ2-7; D unclear. CDR3 length: 12 amino acids. V dropped 3 bases and J dropped 2 bases, with 4 bases sitting between them. CDR1 is KGHDR and CDR2 is SFDVKD in the germline V gene. The CDR3 nucleotides are TGTGCCACCAGTGATGGGCCCTACGAGCAGTACTTC. This translates into CATSDGPYEQYF.

In its sample, this clonotype was seen many times. The rearrangement uses TRBV7-2 and TRBJ1-2; 7 nucleotides agree with TRBD1. Germline CDR1 is SGHTA and CDR2 is FQGNSA. CDR3 size: 15 residues. Trimming removed 1 base from V and 6 bases from J; junction bases left unmatched: 8. CDR3 nucleotide sequence: TGTGCCAGCAGCTTAGATAGGGCAGGGGGACATGGCTACACCTTC. It codes for CASSLDRAGGHGYTF.

This clonotype has a count of ten or more. The rearrangement joins TRBV29-1 to TRBJ1-3; perhaps TRBD1 as D (6 bases). V lost 7 bases, J lost 4 bases, and 8 bases lay in between. CDR1 and CDR2 (germline): SQVTM, ANQGSEA. The CDR3 loop spans 11 amino acids. CDR3: CSARGGNTIYF. The CDR3 region has the DNA TGCAGCGCCAGGGGAGGAAACACCATATATTTT.

The chain links TRBV12-5 to TRBJ1-5; the D gene is possibly TRBD1 (6 bases). There are 17 residues in the CDR3. With 2 bases removed from V and 1 base from J, the gap between germline ends came to 15 bases. CDR1 and CDR2 from the germline V gene are LGHNT and FRNRAP. Written as DNA, the CDR3 is TGTGCTAGTGGTTTGTACGGGGGGCTGGGGAGCAATCAGCCCCAGCATTTT. Translation gives CASGLYGGLGSNQPQHF. Using reference TRBV12-5 and TRBJ1-5 for the parts outside the CDR3, the full variable domain is DARVTQTPRHKVTEMGQEVTMRCQPILGHNTVFWYRQTMMQGLELLAYFRNRAPLDDSGMPKDRFSAEMPDATLATLKIQPSEPRDSAVYFCASGLYGGLGSNQPQHFGDGTRLSIL.

This clonotype was seen many times. The rearrangement links TRBV6-2 or TRBV6-3 to TRBJ1-5; TRBD1 is a possible D gene (5 bases). The CDR3 contains 15 residues. Germline V CDR1 and CDR2: MNHEY, SVGEGT. The V and J ends lost 2 bases and 1 base respectively, with 9 bases between them. CDR3 DNA: TGTGCCAGCAGTTACCAGGGAAGGAGCAATCAGCCCCAGCATTTT. Its translation is CASSYQGRSNQPQHF.

This clonotype appeared many times. The chain combines TRBV10-3 with TRBJ1-1, with 8 bases fitting TRBD1. CDR1 is ENHRY, CDR2 SYGVKD, per germline. Unmatched junction bases numbered 8, after V lost 6 bases and J lost 8 bases. The CDR3 is made up of 13 amino acids. CDR3: CAIRAGGRGEAFF. Written as DNA, the CDR3 is TGTGCCATCAGGGCAGGGGGCCGAGGGGAAGCTTTCTTT.

This clonotype was recorded at least ten times. The chain carries TRBV6-2 or TRBV6-3 and TRBJ2-7; 7 bases fit TRBD1. CDR3 length: 15 amino acids. Germline CDR1 and CDR2: MNHEY and SVGEGT. V lost 6 bases and J lost 0; bases outside the gene matches: 8. The CDR3 here is CASSPGPGGSYEQYF. The CDR3 DNA reads TGTGCCAGCAGCCCCGGGCCAGGGGGCTCCTACGAGCAGTACTTC.

This clonotype came up many times. V gene TRBV20-1 combines with J gene TRBJ1-3, with a weak D call TRBD1 (5 bases). Germline V CDR1 and CDR2: DFQATT, SNEGSKA (reference sequence). The CDR3 is 16 residues long. V shed 3 bases and J shed 1 base, with 16 bases lying between them. For the CDR3, the DNA is TGCAGTGCTAGCCATGGGGGGGTCCTTTCTGGAAACACCATATATTTT. Amino acid sequence: CSASHGGVLSGNTIYF.

Ten or more counts support this clonotype. The genes are TRBV5-1 and TRBJ2-1; the match to TRBD2 covers 7 bases. The V gene end was trimmed by 2 bases and the J gene end by 2 bases; junction bases not matched to a gene: 4. There are 15 residues in the CDR3. Germline CDR1 SGHRS, CDR2 YFSETQ. DNA of the CDR3: TGCGCCAGCAGCTTCTCCGGGGGGACCTACAATGAGCAGTTCTTC. This encodes CASSFSGGTYNEQFF.

Here the CDR3 reads CASSLNPAGANTEAFF. Written as DNA, the CDR3 is TGTGCCAGCAGCCTTAACCCCGCAGGGGCGAACACTGAAGCTTTCTTT. The genes are TRBV7-3 and TRBJ1-1, with a possible D match to TRBD1 (6 bases). Germline CDR1 and CDR2: SGHTA and FQGTGA. Trimming shortened V by 5 bases and J by 1 base, and 17 bases separated the two germline ends. CDR3 size: 16 residues.